Listed here is a single T cell receptor (beta chain). As handled by the study authors: Amplified reference gene primers provided the basis for estimating nucleated cell counts. The table came from immunoSEQ multiplex PCR; TCRdb's copy has only in-frame clones and leaves some out. V and J calls and clone size are those listed in that table; D and trimming were worked out from the DNA. The table has under 35,000 clones, roughly 85% seen once. This entry is derived from a study of blood T cell repertoires in COVID-19. Study-wide background: Acute and convalescent COVID-19 specimens originated in the United States, Italy and Spain. In each case, the material was cDNA or gDNA derived from T cells, B-cell-depleted T cells, or PBMCs.

Germline lookup yields CDR1 SGHAT and CDR2 FQNNGV. CDR3 length: 13 amino acids. V shed 1 base and J shed 3 bases, with 6 bases lying between them. This chain connects TRBV11-2 to TRBJ2-5; D ambiguous. The clonotype was recovered from a human donor in a cohort sampled during active COVID-19. Sequenced input: peripheral blood. The CDR3 nucleotides read TGTGCCAGCAGCTTAGGGCTCGAAGAGACCCAGTACTTC. Translating it yields CASSLGLEETQYF.